The next 21 T cell receptor beta chains were all read from a single sample in a study of cytomegalovirus exposure and HLA in healthy donors. A multiplex PCR was run with 60 Vbeta primers and 13 Jbeta primers. Assay used: immunoSEQ multiplex PCR; TCRdb lists only in-frame clones, some missing. Of tens of thousands of clones listed, approximately 79% were seen once; the top ten hold approximately 8.9%. Sequenced sample: PBMCs. These receptor sequences come from a woman in her thirties in good health and CMV-seropositive.

This clone was detected only a few times. V and J are TRBV4-1 and TRBJ1-2; TRBD1 might be the D (6 bases). Deletions cut 2 bases from V and 0 bases from J, with 10 bases between. CDR3 length equals 15 residues. The germline V gene encodes CDR1 MGHRA and CDR2 YSYEKL. CDR3 sequence: CASSQSAGANYGYTF. In nucleotides, the CDR3 is TGCGCCAGCAGCCAATCGGCAGGGGCTAACTATGGCTACACCTTC.

V is TRBV9 and J is TRBJ2-1; possibly TRBD2 for D (5 bases). The CDR3 sequence is 13 residues long. Germline V gives CDR1 SGDLS, CDR2 YYNGEE. The V end lost 3 bases, the J end lost 6 bases, and 10 bases lay between the germline ends. This CDR3 reads CASSAEGLNEQFF. The CDR3 DNA sequence: TGTGCCAGCAGCGCCGAGGGTCTCAATGAGCAGTTCTTC.

The chain combines TRBV7-9 with TRBJ1-1; 7 bases align to TRBD1. Trimming cost V 6 bases and J 2 bases; bases outside gene matches: 6. Germline-derived CDR1 and CDR2 are SEHNR and FQNEAQ (reference sequence). The CDR3 is 14 amino acids. CDR3 bases: TGTGCCAGCAGGCTTGGACAGGCCAACACTGAAGCTTTCTTT. It encodes CASRLGQANTEAFF. The complete variable domain, with remaining parts taken from reference TRBV7-9 and TRBJ1-1, reads DTGVSQNPRHKITKRGQNVTFRCDPISEHNRLYWYRQTLGQGPEFLTYFQNEAQLEKSRLLSDRFSAERPKGSFSTLEIQRTEQGDSAMYLCASRLGQANTEAFFGQGTRLTVV.

The genes are TRBV19 and TRBJ1-3; D call uncertain. The CDR3 consists of 16 residues. The germline V gene has CDR1 LNHDA and CDR2 SQIVND (reference sequence). Trimming took off 10 bases at V and 0 bases at J, with 19 bases between the two ends. In DNA, the CDR3 is TGTGCCACCACACCGGAGGGTGGACTCTCTGGAAACACCATATATTTT. Translating it yields CATTPEGGLSGNTIYF.

This clone was seen only a few times. This rearrangement joins TRBV6-1 to TRBJ2-7, with 11 positions matching TRBD2. Germline trimming cut 4 bases from V and 2 bases from J; bases unmatched to any gene: 4. Germline CDR1 is MNHNS and CDR2 is SASEGT. The CDR3 consists of 15 residues. The CDR3 here is CASSVVSGRAYEQYF. The CDR3 DNA reads as TGTGCCAGCAGTGTGGTTAGCGGGAGGGCCTACGAGCAGTACTTC.

The chain is built from TRBV5-5 and TRBJ1-5; D call uncertain. The CDR3 covers 13 residues. V was clipped by 3 bases and J by 1 base, with 5 bases between them. Germline CDR1 SGHKS, CDR2 YYEKEE (reference sequence). CDR3 bases: TGTGCCAGCAGCTATGGCAGCAATCAGCCCCAGCATTTT. Amino acids: CASSYGSNQPQHF.

This chain links TRBV5-1 with TRBJ2-1, with D unclear. V was shortened by 4 bases and J by 5 bases, with 13 bases between the two germline ends. The CDR3 is 14 amino acids. Germline-derived CDR1 and CDR2 are SGHRS and YFSETQ. The CDR3 nucleotides read TGCGCCAGCAGCGTAGCCTTGATAGACAATGAGCAGTTCTTC. Translating gives CASSVALIDNEQFF.

The rearrangement joins TRBV6-4 to TRBJ2-1; 9 bases map to TRBD1. Germline V lookup: CDR1 MRHNA, CDR2 SNTAGT. This CDR3 comprises 17 residues. V was pared by 5 bases and J by 0 bases, with 8 bases of the junction left unmatched. The CDR3 nucleotides are TGTGCCAGCAGTTTCCTACCGGGACAGGGCTCCTACAATGAGCAGTTCTTC. This gives the protein CASSFLPGQGSYNEQFF.

The chain couples TRBV5-1 to TRBJ1-5; TRBD1 matches 8 bases. Trimming cost V 4 bases and J 4 bases; bases outside gene matches: 4. The CDR3 runs 14 residues. Germline V gene lookup returns CDR1 SGHRS and CDR2 YFSETQ. CDR3 amino acids: CASSNGDRNQPQHF. DNA of the CDR3: TGCGCCAGCAGCAACGGGGACAGGAATCAGCCCCAGCATTTT.

The chain uses TRBV7-9 and TRBJ2-2; D is unresolved. This CDR3 has 13 residues. Germline CDR1 is SEHNR and CDR2 is FQNEAQ (reference sequence). Trimming cost V 0 bases and J 9 bases, with 8 bases left between them. CDR3 bases: TGTGCCAGCAGCTTAGCAGGAGTTCGGGAGCTGTTTTTT. It translates to CASSLAGVRELFF.

The chain is built from TRBV4-1 and TRBJ1-2; D unresolved. The CDR3 spans 18 residues. Trimming cost V 1 base and J 3 bases, with 21 bases left between them. CDR1 MGHRA and CDR2 YSYEKL come from the germline V gene. CDR3 DNA: TGCGCCAGCAGCCAAGGGCCGTTCAGAGGGCGAGGGTACTATGGCTACACCTTC. It codes for CASSQGPFRGRGYYGYTF.

The chain links TRBV30 to TRBJ2-7, with no clear D. CDR3 length: 11 residues. CDR1 is GTSNPN and CDR2 is SVGIG in the germline V gene (reference sequence). Trimming left V 4 bases short and J 6 bases short, with 10 bases between. This CDR3 is CAWKAGGEQYF. The CDR3 DNA sequence: TGTGCCTGGAAGGCCGGCGGCGAGCAGTACTTC.

This clone was picked up one time. At one boundary the junction diverges from the germline segment, which might be a read error. This rearrangement joins TRBV19 to TRBJ1-4, with 9 bases lining up with TRBD1. CDR3 size: 15 residues. Germline CDR1 is LNHDA and CDR2 is SQIVND (reference sequence). CDR3: CPSSAWTGANEKLFF. DNA of the CDR3: TGTCCCAGTAGTGCCTGGACAGGGGCGAATGAAAAACTGTTTTTT.

J is TRBJ1-2 and V is TRBV5-1; TRBD1 aligns across 12 bases. V lost 0 bases, J lost 4 bases, and 7 bases stayed unmatched. This CDR3 region has 17 residues. Germline V gene lookup returns CDR1 SGHRS and CDR2 YFSETQ. CDR3 nucleotides: TGCGCCAGCAGCTTGGCCGGGACAGGGGGCTCTGGCTATGGCTACACCTTC. Protein: CASSLAGTGGSGYGYTF.

The chain recombines TRBV7-9 with TRBJ1-2, with 8 bases aligning to TRBD1. This CDR3 region has 14 residues. Losses at the gene ends were 1 base for V and 4 bases for J; bases not matched to a gene: 2. Germline V gene sequence: CDR1 SEHNR, CDR2 FQNEAQ (reference sequence). The CDR3 bases are TGTGCCAGCAGCTTAGGGACAGGGCGCTATGGCTACACCTTC. Protein sequence: CASSLGTGRYGYTF.

The chain carries TRBV28 and TRBJ1-1; D is ambiguous. Trimming cost V 5 bases and J 6 bases, with 10 bases left between them. This CDR3 is 12 amino acids long. CDR1 MDHEN and CDR2 SYDVKM come from the germline V gene. The CDR3 loop reads CASSPRRPEAFF. CDR3 DNA sequence: TGTGCCAGCAGTCCGCGTCGCCCTGAAGCTTTCTTT. The full variable domain, its missing parts supplied by reference TRBV28 and TRBJ1-1, is DVKVTQSSRYLVKRTGEKVFLECVQDMDHENMFWYRQDPGLGLRLIYFSYDVKMKEKGDIPEGYSVSREKKERFSLILESASTNQTSMYLCASSPRRPEAFFGQGTRLTVV.

The chain couples TRBV2 to TRBJ1-2; 7 bases map to TRBD1. The V gene end was trimmed by 5 bases and the J gene end by 8 bases; junction bases not matched to a gene: 8. This CDR3 is built from 13 residues. CDR1 and CDR2 (germline): SNHLY, FYNNEI. In DNA form, the CDR3 reads TGTGCCAGCAGTAGACAGGGTCGAGGCGGCTACACCTTC. Amino acid sequence: CASSRQGRGGYTF.

The V call is TRBV7-8, the J call TRBJ2-5; possibly TRBD2 for D (5 bases). V dropped 1 base and J dropped 5 bases, with 14 bases sitting between them. This CDR3 is built from 15 residues. Looked up from germline, CDR1 is SGHVS and CDR2 is FQNEAQ. CDR3 residues: CASSLGEGRLETQYF. CDR3 in DNA: TGTGCCAGCAGCTTAGGAGAGGGTCGTCTGGAGACCCAGTACTTC.

This rearrangement joins TRBV7-9 to TRBJ1-2; 10 bases align to TRBD1. The CDR3 spans 17 residues. CDR1 and CDR2 (germline): SEHNR, FQNEAQ (reference sequence). The J segment lost 7 bases and the V segment lost 0 bases, leaving 11 bases of the junction unmatched. The CDR3 nucleotides read TGTGCCAGCAGCTTAGCATTTGGACAGGGGGAGTCGAGTGGCTACACCTTC. Amino acid sequence: CASSLAFGQGESSGYTF.

In the case of this clone: Germline and junction disagree at one end, which may indicate a read error. The chain uses TRBV7-9 and TRBJ1-5; 8 bases are shared with TRBD1. The CDR3 totals 15 residues. CDR1 and CDR2 from the germline V gene are SEHNR and FQNEAQ (reference sequence). The CDR3 DNA reads TGTTCCAGCAGCTTCGGGGACAGGCTCAATCAGCCCCAGCATTTT. Amino acids: CSSSFGDRLNQPQHF.

The chain employs TRBV27 and TRBJ2-5; 13 bases are a match to TRBD2. The J call may be mistaken, given a closer DNA end match to TRBJ2-7. This CDR3 comprises 15 residues. Per germline, CDR1 MNHEY and CDR2 SMNVEV (reference sequence). As DNA, the CDR3 is TGTGCCAGCAGGGACGGACTAGCGGGAGCCTACGAGCAGTACTTC. Its protein is CASRDGLAGAYEQYF.